The table lists the clone carrying this TCR beta chain with a count of one. Its antigen remains unknown. Allogeneic regulatory or mature dendritic cells were co-cultured for four to six days with CFSE-labeled sorted T cells at 1:10. This specimen comes from a study of regulatory dendritic cells for organ transplantation. Study observations and caveats: Alloreactive memory CD8+ T cell pools varied considerably between individuals.

The method was immunoSEQ multiplex PCR; TCRdb's version includes in-frame clones alone and lacks a portion of them. The profile shows approximately 18,000 clones, more than 60% of them singletons. Sequencing was performed on memory CD4+ T cells from blood cultured with regulatory dendritic cells. Subset denoted: CD45RO+ memory T cells. The clonotype was recovered from a human donor in good health.

The CDR3 here is CASSRGHKEKLFF. For the CDR3, the DNA is TGTGCCAGCAGCCGCGGTCATAAGGAAAAACTGTTTTTT. The rearrangement joins TRBV7-3 to TRBJ1-4, with D unclear. The germline V and J ends were trimmed by 5 bases and 8 bases, with 12 bases remaining between them. The CDR3 runs to 13 residues. Germline V gene data show CDR1 as SGHTA and CDR2 as FQGTGA.